A selection of T cell receptor beta chains follows, all from one sample in a study of T cell repertoires in cytomegalovirus infection. Each CDR3 protein is one row after TCRdb ran MiXCR on the reads. The table lists approximately 500,000 distinct CDR3 sequences, 26% of them singletons. The sample comprised PBMCs. The receptors stem from a human donor in good health (CMV status not recorded). Some clones in this sample may be carry-over from other donors' samples. The CDR3 runs from the conserved cysteine through the conserved F or W. Clone sizes are given selectively: once, few, many, or a class where the clone is expanded.

>few|TRBV5-8
CASSLLAGGPEQYF
>few|TRBV5-1
CASSSDRLNTEAFF
>few|TRBV20-1
CSARHRDSYEQYF
>.|TRBV5-4
CASSPDPSSNQPQHF
>many|TRBV7-2
CASTQWDEQFF
>.|TRBV6-5
CASWGAGNTIYF
>few|TRBV6-1
CASSEAGSNQPQHF
>few|TRBV11-3
CASSLTGDSGNTIYF
>.|TRBV5-4
CASTPGGGWSTEAFF
>.|TRBV19
CASSIDRGISNQPQHF
>few|TRBV7-9
CASSWTSGTTDTQYF
>.|TRBV4-1
CASSHGVAGDLVNEQFF
>.|TRBV7-8
CASSLAEGLAFF
>.|TRBV5-1
CASSPYGSNYGYTF
>.|TRBV12-3/TRBV12-4
CASSAPRASYEQYF
>.|TRBV20-1
CSARDSGFFEKLFF
>.|TRBV5-5
CASSTGTGGRDTQYF
>.|TRBV19
CASSNRQGSGEQYF
>few|TRBV6-1
CASTRSPGPGELFF
>few|TRBV6-5
CASSYSPRGAGNTIYF
>.|TRBV14
CASSLITGTGDSLAKNIQYF
>.|TRBV5-1
CASSLTGRGEESQYF
>few|TRBV30
CARRYQETQYF
>.|TRBV14
CASSHGEWDTQYF
>many|TRBV12-3/TRBV12-4
CASSGDRGYGYTF
>many|TRBV6-1
CASRQGFTGNTIYF
>.|TRBV5-6
CASSLWAGYSPLHF
>many|TRBV11-3
CASSGGNTEAFF
>.|TRBV7-3
CASSLSTRLDTQYF
>few|TRBV4-1
CASSGIQGGNEQFF
>.|TRBV10-3
CAISAPRTTSRDEQFF
>few|TRBV12-3/TRBV12-4
CASSPGPVERQPQHF
>.|TRBV20-1
CSARGGFDRGSEAFF
>few|TRBV29-1
CSVDIARGRGRSWTDTQYF
>.|TRBV27
CASSLSQSGNTIYF
>many|TRBV7-2
CASSLGQDNQPQHF
>.|TRBV3-1
CASSQSGNNQPQHF
>.|TRBV29-1
CSASAGNTGELFF
>.|TRBV6-2/TRBV6-3
CASSRDSRNYGYTF
>many|TRBV7-8
CASSRGQGYEQYF
>.|TRBV6-5
CASKRSGTEAFF
>.|TRBV12-3/TRBV12-4
CASSSPWGLNYGYTF
>.|TRBV12-3/TRBV12-4
CASSFGGGEQYF
>few|TRBV7-9
CASSFFSGGGNTIYF
>many|TRBV7-2
CASSLVGSGRHTYEQYF